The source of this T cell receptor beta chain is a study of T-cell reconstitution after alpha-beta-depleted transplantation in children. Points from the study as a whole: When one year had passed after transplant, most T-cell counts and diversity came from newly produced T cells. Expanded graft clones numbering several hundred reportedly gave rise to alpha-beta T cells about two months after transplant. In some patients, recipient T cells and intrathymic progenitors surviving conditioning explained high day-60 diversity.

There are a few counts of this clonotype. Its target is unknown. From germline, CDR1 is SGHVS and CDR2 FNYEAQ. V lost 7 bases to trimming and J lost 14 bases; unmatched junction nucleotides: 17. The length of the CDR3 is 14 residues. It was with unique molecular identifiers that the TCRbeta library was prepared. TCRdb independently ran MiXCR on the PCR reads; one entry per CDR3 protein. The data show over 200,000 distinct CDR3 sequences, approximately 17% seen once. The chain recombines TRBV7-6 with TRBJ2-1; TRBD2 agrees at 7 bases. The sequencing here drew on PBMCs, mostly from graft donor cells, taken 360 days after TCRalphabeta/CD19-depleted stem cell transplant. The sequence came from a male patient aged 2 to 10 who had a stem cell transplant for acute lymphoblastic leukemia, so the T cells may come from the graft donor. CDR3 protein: CASTPGRGDPWEFF. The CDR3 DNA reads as TGTGCCAGCACCCCGGGACGGGGGGACCCCTGGGAGTTCTTC.